This record covers a single T cell receptor beta chain. Authors' analysis steps: Nucleated cell counts were estimated from reference gene primer amplification. Measured with immunoSEQ multiplex PCR; TCRdb has only the in-frame clones, and not every one. The DNA was the basis for D and trimming; V, J and clone size are from that table. Of about 400,000 clones in the sample, roughly 84% were seen once. This specimen belongs to a study of blood T cell repertoires in COVID-19. Looking at the study overall: T cells, B-cell-depleted T cells, or PBMCs supplied cDNA or gDNA.

Germline CDR1 reads MNHEY; CDR2 reads SVGAGI. This CDR3 has 15 amino acids. After removal of 11 bases from V and 4 bases from J, the junction contained 14 bases not matched to a gene. Residents of 24 US areas, aged roughly 18 to 89 years, made up the participants. Participant-reported clinical history was the basis for cohort assignment. The sequence was collected from a woman in her twenties or thirties who had recovered from COVID-19. Sequenced: PBMCs or T cells enriched from blood (not recorded which). The rearrangement uses TRBV6-5 and TRBJ2-7; 10 bases map to TRBD1. The CDR3 bases are TGTGCCGGGGGTGTCGGCCGGGACAGGGGATACGAGCAGTACTTC. Translated: CAGGVGRDRGYEQYF.